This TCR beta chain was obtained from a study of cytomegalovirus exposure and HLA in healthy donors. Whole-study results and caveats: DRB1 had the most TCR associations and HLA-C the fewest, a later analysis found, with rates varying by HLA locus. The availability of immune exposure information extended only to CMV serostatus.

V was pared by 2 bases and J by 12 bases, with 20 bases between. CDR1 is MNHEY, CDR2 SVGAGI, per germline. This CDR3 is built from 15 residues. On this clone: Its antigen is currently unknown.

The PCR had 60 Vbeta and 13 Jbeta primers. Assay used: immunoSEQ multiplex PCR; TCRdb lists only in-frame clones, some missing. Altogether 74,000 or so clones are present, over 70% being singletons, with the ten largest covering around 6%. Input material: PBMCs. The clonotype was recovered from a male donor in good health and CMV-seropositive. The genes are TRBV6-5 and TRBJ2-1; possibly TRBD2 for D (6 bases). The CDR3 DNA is TGTGCCAGCAGTTACGGAGGGGATACGGTTGGAACGCAGTTCTTC. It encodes CASSYGGDTVGTQFF.